This T cell receptor beta chain derives from a study of long-term antiretroviral therapy in people with HIV. The assay used was immunoSEQ (version v3.0), run at survey level. The method was immunoSEQ multiplex PCR; TCRdb's version includes in-frame clones alone and lacks a portion of them. The repertoire holds about 24,000 clones, roughly 86% seen once, with 8.7% in the top ten. Among participants with HIV, every one received treatment in the United States. Before DNA extraction, about 0.95-10 million cryopreserved PBMC were held in the samples. V shed 0 bases and J shed 10 bases, with 20 bases lying between them. CDR3 length equals 17 residues. Germline CDR1 reads SGDLS; CDR2 reads YYNGEE.

The sample in question was unsorted PBMCs, obtained 1.8 years before starting antiretroviral therapy. The genes are TRBV9 and TRBJ1-6; D might be TRBD1 (6 bases). The sequence was obtained from a man aged 45-65 years with HIV. CDR3 protein: CASSVGGNHGGGSPLHF. As DNA, the CDR3 is TGTGCCAGCAGCGTAGGAGGCAATCACGGGGGCGGGTCACCCCTCCACTTT.